The clone carrying this T cell receptor beta chain was detected only a few times. During its preparation, the TCRbeta library received unique molecular identifiers. MiXCR was run by TCRdb on the PCR reads, yielding one entry per CDR3 protein. The sample shows about 76,000 distinct CDR3 sequences, 13% to 15% of them seen only once. This CDR3 is 15 amino acids long. The V and J ends lost 3 bases and 4 bases respectively, with 12 bases between them. Looked up from germline, CDR1 is SGHTA and CDR2 is FQGNSA. This entry comes from a study of T-cell reconstitution after alpha-beta-depleted transplantation in children.

The chain links TRBV7-2 to TRBJ1-4; D may be TRBD1 (6 bases). This sequence originates from a male patient between 2 and 10 years old who had a stem cell transplant for acute lymphoblastic leukemia, so the T cells may come from the graft donor. This specimen was PBMCs, mostly from graft donor cells, taken 180 days after TCRalphabeta/CD19-depleted stem cell transplant. As DNA, the CDR3 is TGTGCCAGCAGCTTCCAGGGGATAGGTAATGAAAAACTGTTTTTT. Translating it yields CASSFQGIGNEKLFF.